A single sample gave rise to the 6 T cell receptor beta chains below, sequenced in a study of blood T cell repertoires in COVID-19 (dated by TCRdb to about 2020). The library was made by the immunoSEQ multiplex PCR assay. What TCRdb holds here is the immuneACCESS table cut down to in-frame rearrangements. Part of the clones is not present; checked against another copy, under half of the missing clones reflect an unresolved V gene, and the others are unexplained. The sample data list around 310,000 clones, and 80% to 95% of these were observed just once. The ten largest clones represent approximately 7.5% of the sample. The source material was peripheral blood. These receptors were collected from a woman aged 30 to 39 with COVID-19, enrolled during active disease.

V usage is TRBV6-5 and J usage is TRBJ2-1; D is ambiguous. Germline loops: CDR1 MNHEY, CDR2 SVGAGI. The CDR3 covers 14 residues. V lost 3 bases to trimming and J lost 10 bases, with 16 bases between them. In nucleotides, the CDR3 is TGTGCCAGCAGTTATTCCCGGTCGCTGGAGGAGCAGTTCTTC. It codes for CASSYSRSLEEQFF.

The chain carries TRBV11-2 and TRBJ2-2; 12 bases fit TRBD2. V was pared by 2 bases and J by 7 bases, with 5 bases of the junction left unmatched. The V gene's germline CDR1 is SGHAT and CDR2 FQNNGV. This CDR3 has 16 amino acids. CDR3 sequence reads: CASSLRLAGVVGELFF. Here the CDR3 DNA reads TGTGCCAGCAGCTTACGACTAGCGGGAGTGGTCGGGGAGCTGTTTTTT.

This chain uses TRBV30 with TRBJ2-7; D may be TRBD2 (5 bases). The CDR3 runs to 15 residues. Deletions cut 3 bases from V and 0 bases from J, with 15 bases between. Germline V gives CDR1 GTSNPN, CDR2 SVGIG (reference sequence). The CDR3 DNA reads TGTGCCTGGAGCCGCCTAACGGAGGTCTCCTACGAGCAGTACTTC. As protein: CAWSRLTEVSYEQYF.

This chain links TRBV30 with TRBJ1-4, with 12 bases lining up with TRBD1. Unmatched junction bases numbered 5, after V lost 4 bases and J lost 5 bases. This CDR3 is built from 15 residues. Germline assignment: CDR1 GTSNPN and CDR2 SVGIG (reference sequence). The CDR3 loop reads CAWTPGQGANEKLFF. In DNA, the CDR3 is TGTGCCTGGACACCGGGACAGGGGGCAAATGAAAAACTGTTTTTT.

DNA for the CDR3: TGTGCCAGCAGTCGGGACTATAGCAATCAGCCCCAGCATTTT. This codes for CASSRDYSNQPQHF. The J gene is TRBJ1-5, the V gene TRBV2, with D tentatively TRBD1 (5 bases). The germline gives CDR1 SNHLY, CDR2 FYNNEI. V was cut by 5 bases and J by 0 bases, with 8 bases left in between. CDR3 size: 14 residues.

The rearrangement joins TRBV18 to TRBJ1-1, with a weak D call TRBD1 (5 bases). The CDR3 spans 14 residues. Trimming removed 3 bases from V and 1 base from J, with 9 bases in between. Germline CDR1 reads KGHSH; CDR2 reads LQKENI. The CDR3: CASSPITGNTEAFF. As DNA, the CDR3 is TGTGCCAGCTCACCGATTACAGGGAACACTGAAGCTTTCTTT.